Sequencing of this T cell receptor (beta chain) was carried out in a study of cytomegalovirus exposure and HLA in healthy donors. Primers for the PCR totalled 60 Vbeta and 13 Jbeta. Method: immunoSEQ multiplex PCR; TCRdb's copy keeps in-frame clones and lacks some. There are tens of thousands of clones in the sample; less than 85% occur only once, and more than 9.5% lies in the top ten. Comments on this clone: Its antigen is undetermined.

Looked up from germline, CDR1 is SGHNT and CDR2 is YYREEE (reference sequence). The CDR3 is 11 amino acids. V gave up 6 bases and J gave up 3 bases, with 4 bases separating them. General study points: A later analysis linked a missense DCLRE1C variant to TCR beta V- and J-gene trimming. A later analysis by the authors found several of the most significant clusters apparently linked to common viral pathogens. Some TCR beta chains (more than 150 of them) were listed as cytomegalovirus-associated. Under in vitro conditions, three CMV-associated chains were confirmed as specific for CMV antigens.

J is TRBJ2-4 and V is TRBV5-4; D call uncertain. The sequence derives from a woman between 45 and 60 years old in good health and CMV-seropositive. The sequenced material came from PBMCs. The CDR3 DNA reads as TGTGCCAGCAACTACAAAAACATTCAGTACTTC. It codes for CASNYKNIQYF.